The clone carrying this TCR beta chain has ten or more counts. Its antigen is unidentified. The sample comes from a study of early T cells in non-severe SARS-CoV-2 infection. Study background: The study sequenced bulk RNA from unsorted whole blood, with chains unpaired.

CDR3 length equals 14 residues. Germline lookup yields CDR1 MNHNY and CDR2 SVGAGI (reference sequence). V lost 2 bases and J lost 4, with 11 bases in between. In the library, individual cDNA molecules carried attached unique molecular identifiers. Each CDR3 protein is one row after TCRdb ran MiXCR on the 5' RACE reads. The sample gives approximately 42,000 distinct CDR3 sequences, 7% to 7.5% of which show up once; approximately 5% is in the top ten. Study-wide results and caveats: Matching against VDJdb likely underestimated virus-specific expansions, favoring anti-spike CD8.

This receptor was taken from an adult who was a healthcare worker with PCR-confirmed SARS-CoV-2 infection or an uninfected control (not recorded which). This sequence joins TRBV6-6 and TRBJ2-5, with a weak D call TRBD1 (5 bases). The sequenced sample consisted of whole blood. CDR3 loop: CASSYRAGLETQYF. The CDR3 DNA is TGTGCCAGCAGTTACAGGGCAGGGTTAGAGACCCAGTACTTC.